The entry that follows covers one TCR beta chain sequence. What it binds is unknown. This sequence may be a read error, since a much larger clone differs from it by one base. TCRdb recomputed calls from the reads with MiXCR, one row per CDR3 protein. Among 150,000 to 200,000 distinct CDR3 sequences, 8.5% to 10% were seen once, and the ten largest hold roughly 5%. This sample was taken from a study of T cell repertoires in cytomegalovirus infection. Study context: Both CMV infection and a matching HLA type were indicated by public TCR beta signatures. The study's findings and limits: Individuals carrying CMV plus the relevant HLA were identified by cumulative frequency of public TCR beta families. The study found HLA-C-restricted CMV-specific TCR beta clonotypes dominating the ex vivo response.

The source of this sequence is a human donor in good health (CMV status not recorded). Some clones in this sample may be carry-over from other donors' samples. Material: PBMCs.

CDR3: CASSLTGAPTYEQHF. CDR3 DNA: TGTGCCAGCAGCTTGACGGGGGCACCCACCTACGAGCAGCACTTC. The chain has TRBV5-3 and TRBJ2-7; the D gene could be TRBD1 or TRBD2 (6 bases each). TRBV5-3 is identified as an open reading frame with a role that is uncertain. The CDR3 is 15 amino acids.